This TCR beta chain originates from a study of T cells in Graves' hyperthyroidism and ophthalmopathy. In its sample, this clonotype was seen many times. An absence of ophthalmopathy progression within 18 months meant stable Graves' hyperthyroidism. The diagnoses drew upon clinical symptoms, serum thyroxine and TRAb, thyroid ultrasound and orbital computed tomography. There were TCR beta CDR3 regions amplified from RNA transcripts. Carried out on the TCR CDR3, a first-round RT-PCR used the HTBI primer set. TCRdb processed the multiplex PCR reads anew with MiXCR; each CDR3 protein has one entry. The table lists about 400,000 distinct CDR3 sequences, roughly 14% of them singletons. The TCR sequence derives from a woman aged 18-35 years with Graves' hyperthyroidism. The sample was blood.

The chain's CDR3 is CASREDRSVTEAFF. CDR3 nucleotide sequence: TGTGCCAGCAGAGAGGACCGAAGCGTTACTGAAGCTTTCTTT. This sequence joins TRBV6-1 and TRBJ1-1; the D is unclear. Trimming removed 6 bases from V and 5 bases from J, with 16 bases in between. This CDR3 comprises 14 residues. Germline V gene sequence: CDR1 MNHNS, CDR2 SASEGT.